This T cell receptor (beta chain) was captured by sequencing in a study of radiation and T cells in renal cell carcinoma. The CDR3 covers 14 residues. Per the germline V gene, CDR1 is MGHRA and CDR2 is YSYEKL. V shed 7 bases and J shed 1 base, with 13 bases lying between them. Assay used: immunoSEQ multiplex PCR; TCRdb lists only in-frame clones, some missing. The sample contains fewer than 30,000 clones, roughly 80% of which appear only once. Regarding time point: blood 2 weeks post-SBRT. Treatment: 15 Gy SBRT to primary tumor, nephrectomy 4 weeks later. Findings and caveats of the study: From baseline, blood top tumor clonotypes peaked at 2 weeks post-radiation.

About this clone itself: The antigen is unknown.

The TCR comes from a man aged 60 to 75 with renal cell carcinoma. The chain combines TRBV4-1 with TRBJ1-1; tentative D call: TRBD1 (5 bases). The sequencing here drew on blood, taken from a patient whose treatment included radiotherapy and nephrectomy. DNA of the CDR3: TGCGCCAGCATGGGGGGTGGGTGGAACACTGAAGCTTTCTTT. Protein product: CASMGGGWNTEAFF.